This TCR beta chain was obtained from a study of PD-L1 blockade in urothelial cancer. Overall study: Males with bladder-origin urothelial cancer constituted about 85% of the roughly 30 patients. Blood was analyzed 3 weeks (second dose) and 6 weeks after treatment start.

Study-wide findings and caveats: Pretreatment clonality of the blood TCR repertoire below the median was predictive of superior survival. Enhanced expansion of tumor-associated blood clones at 3 weeks characterized durable-benefit patients.

Deletions cut 3 bases from V and 6 bases from J, with 19 bases between. This CDR3 has 15 residues. Germline CDR1 is SGHNT and CDR2 is YYREEE (reference sequence). Clones were read by immunoSEQ multiplex PCR, and TCRdb kept only the in-frame ones, dropping some. The table includes roughly 40,000 clones, over 65% detected once. This clone was recorded a few times. Its antigen is as yet unknown. The sample here was PBMCs, taken around atezolizumab (anti-PD-L1) treatment. The rearrangement links TRBV5-4 to TRBJ2-7; perhaps TRBD1 as D (6 bases). This TCR was recovered from a man between 65 and 79 years old with urothelial cancer. Here the CDR3 DNA reads TGTGCCAGCAGCTCCGGACAGAATTGGTATCGCGAGCAGTACTTC. Encoded protein: CASSSGQNWYREQYF.